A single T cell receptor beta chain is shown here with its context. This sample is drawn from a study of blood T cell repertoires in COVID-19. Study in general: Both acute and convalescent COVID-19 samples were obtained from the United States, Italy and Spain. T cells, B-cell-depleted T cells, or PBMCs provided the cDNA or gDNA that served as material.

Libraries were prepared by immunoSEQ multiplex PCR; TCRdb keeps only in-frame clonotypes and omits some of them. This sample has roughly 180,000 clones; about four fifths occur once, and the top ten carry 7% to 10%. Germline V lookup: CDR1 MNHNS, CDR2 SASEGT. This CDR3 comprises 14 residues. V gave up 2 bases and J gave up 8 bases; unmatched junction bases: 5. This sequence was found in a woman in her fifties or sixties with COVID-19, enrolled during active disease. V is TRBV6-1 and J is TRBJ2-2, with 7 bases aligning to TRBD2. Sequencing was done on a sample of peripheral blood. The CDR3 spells CASSELPRGGELFF. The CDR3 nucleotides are TGTGCCAGCAGTGAACTCCCGCGGGGGGGGGAGCTGTTTTTT.